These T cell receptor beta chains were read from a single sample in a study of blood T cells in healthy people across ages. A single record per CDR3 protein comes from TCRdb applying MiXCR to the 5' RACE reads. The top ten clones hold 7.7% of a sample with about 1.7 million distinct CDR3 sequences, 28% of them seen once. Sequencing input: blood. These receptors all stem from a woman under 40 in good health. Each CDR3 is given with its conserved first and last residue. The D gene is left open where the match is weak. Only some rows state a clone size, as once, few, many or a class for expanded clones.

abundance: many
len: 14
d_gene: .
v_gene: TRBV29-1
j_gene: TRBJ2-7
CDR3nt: TGCAGCGTTGAAGTGGGTACAGGGTATGACGAGCAGTACTTC
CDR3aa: CSVEVGTGYDEQYF

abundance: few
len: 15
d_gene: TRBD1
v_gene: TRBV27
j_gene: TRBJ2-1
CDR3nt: TGTGCCAGCAGTACCTTAGGACAGGGGGCCTATGAGCAGTTCTTC
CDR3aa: CASSTLGQGAYEQFF

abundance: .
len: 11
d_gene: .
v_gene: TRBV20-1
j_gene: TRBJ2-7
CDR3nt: TGCAGTGCCCAGCCCTCCTACGAGCAGTACTTC
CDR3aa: CSAQPSYEQYF

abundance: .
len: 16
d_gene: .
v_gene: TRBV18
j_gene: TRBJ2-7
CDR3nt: TGTGCCAGTTCACCACAGGCGGGGGCGAACTCCTACGAGCAGAACTTC
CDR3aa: CASSPQAGANSYEQNF

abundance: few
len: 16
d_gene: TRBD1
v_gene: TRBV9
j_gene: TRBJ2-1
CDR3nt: TGTGCCAGCAGCGCGGCGACCGGGACAGCGAACAATGAGCAGTTCTTC
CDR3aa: CASSAATGTANNEQFF

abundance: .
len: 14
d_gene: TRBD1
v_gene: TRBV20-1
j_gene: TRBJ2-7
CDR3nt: TGCAGTGCTAGAAAGGGGGCCCAATCCTACGAGCAGTACTTC
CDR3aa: CSARKGAQSYEQYF

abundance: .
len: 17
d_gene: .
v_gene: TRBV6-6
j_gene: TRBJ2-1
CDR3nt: TGTGCCAGCAGTTACTCGGTAGCGAGGGGGGCCTACAATGAGCAGTTCTTC
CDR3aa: CASSYSVARGAYNEQFF

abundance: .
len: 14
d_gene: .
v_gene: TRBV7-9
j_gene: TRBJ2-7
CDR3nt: TGTGCCAGCAGTTTCCCCGGACGTACTGGCGAGCAGTACTTC
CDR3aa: CASSFPGRTGEQYF

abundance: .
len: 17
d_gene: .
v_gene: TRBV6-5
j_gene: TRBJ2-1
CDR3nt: TGTGCCAGCAGTTACTCTTGGGGGAACCTCTCCTACAATGAGCAGTTCTTC
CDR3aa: CASSYSWGNLSYNEQFF

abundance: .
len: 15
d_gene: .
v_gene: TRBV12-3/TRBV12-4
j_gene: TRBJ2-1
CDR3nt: TGTGCCAGCAGGTCTAGGGGGGCCAACTACAATGAGCAGTTCTTC
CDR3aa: CASRSRGANYNEQFF

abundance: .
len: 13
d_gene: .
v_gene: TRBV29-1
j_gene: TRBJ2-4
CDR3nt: TGCAGCGTTGAAGAGAACGGCCAAAACATTCAGTACTTC
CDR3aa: CSVEENGQNIQYF

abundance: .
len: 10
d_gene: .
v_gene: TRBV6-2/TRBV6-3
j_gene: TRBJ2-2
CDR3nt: TGTGCCAGCGGGAGCTGGGAGCTGTTTTTT
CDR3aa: CASGSWELFF

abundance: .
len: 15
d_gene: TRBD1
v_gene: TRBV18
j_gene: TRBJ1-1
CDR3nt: TGTGCCAGCTCACAACAGGGACAGGGTGGCACTGAAGCTTTCTTT
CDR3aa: CASSQQGQGGTEAFF